Following are 13 T cell receptor beta chains from one sample sequenced in a study of shared clonotypes between healthy human individuals. Generated by immunoSEQ multiplex PCR, the TCRdb table keeps only in-frame clones and is missing some. The sample has over 95,000 clones; around two thirds are singletons. The sequenced material came from memory CD8+ T cells sorted from blood. Regarding subset: CD45RO+ cells pooled with CCR7-negative TemRA cells. The source of these receptors is a woman aged 25 to 39 in good health.

A remark on this clone: Other DNA sequences from this sample encode an identical CDR3 as well. The chain recombines TRBV10-1 with TRBJ2-2; 7 positions agree with TRBD1. Germline loops: CDR1 WNHNN, CDR2 SYGVQD (reference sequence). V lost 5 bases and J lost 0; bases outside the gene matches: 3. This CDR3 region has 15 residues. Here the CDR3 DNA reads TGCGCCAGCAGTAGGGACAGTTCGAACACCGGGGAGCTGTTTTTT. Its translation: CASSRDSSNTGELFF.

This chain links TRBV25-1 with TRBJ1-1; D is unresolved. Looked up from germline, CDR1 is MGHDK and CDR2 is SYGVNS. With 3 bases removed from V and 1 base from J, the gap between germline ends came to 9 bases. This CDR3 spans 14 amino acids. The CDR3: CASSDVRENTEAFF. The DNA for the CDR3 is TGTGCCAGCAGTGATGTACGGGAGAACACTGAAGCTTTCTTT.

The chain recombines TRBV7-9 with TRBJ2-3; no firm D call. Germline CDR1 reads SEHNR; CDR2 reads FQNEAQ (reference sequence). The CDR3 is 10 residues long. The ends were cut back, 1 base at V and 7 bases at J, with 0 bases in the middle. For the CDR3, the DNA is TGTGCCAGCAGCTTAGATACGCAGTATTTT. Translation gives CASSLDTQYF.

This chain joins TRBV18 and TRBJ1-1; D gene uncertain. This CDR3 region has 16 residues. Germline loops: CDR1 KGHSH, CDR2 LQKENI. Trimming shortened V by 3 bases and J by 0 bases, and 14 bases separated the two germline ends. The CDR3 DNA reads TGTGCCAGCTCACCCTCCAGGACGGTCATGAACACTGAAGCTTTCTTT. Residues: CASSPSRTVMNTEAFF.

This clone was counted a few times. The chain uses TRBV11-2 and TRBJ1-2; D call uncertain. This CDR3 spans 14 amino acids. Deletions cut 2 bases from V and 3 bases from J, with 10 bases between. Germline assignment: CDR1 SGHAT and CDR2 FQNNGV. The CDR3 DNA sequence: TGTGCCAGCAGCTTAAATTTCGGAGACTATGGCTACACCTTC. Its translation: CASSLNFGDYGYTF.

The rearrangement links TRBV5-1 to TRBJ2-7, with 10 nucleotides matching TRBD2. Germline-derived CDR1 and CDR2 are SGHRS and YFSETQ. This CDR3 region has 15 residues. V shed 0 bases, J shed 6 bases, and the junction held 6 bases outside the gene matches. The CDR3 sequence: CASSLGLAGDFEQYF. DNA for the CDR3: TGCGCCAGCAGCTTGGGGCTAGCGGGAGACTTCGAGCAGTACTTC.

The V and J genes are TRBV11-1 and TRBJ2-7, with a weak D call TRBD2 (6 bases). From germline, CDR1 is SGHAT and CDR2 FQDESV (reference sequence). This CDR3 is 11 amino acids long. V lost 5 bases, J lost 6 bases, and 8 bases lay in between. CDR3 residues: CASSQTSEQYF. CDR3 coding DNA: TGTGCCAGCAGCCAGACTAGCGAGCAGTACTTC.

About this clone: This CDR3 is also generated by other DNA sequences in the sample. The chain employs TRBV6-6 and TRBJ2-3; 7 bases match TRBD2. The CDR3 covers 15 residues. V shed 0 bases, J shed 6 bases, and the junction held 6 bases outside the gene matches. Germline loops: CDR1 MNHNY, CDR2 SVGAGI (reference sequence). CDR3 amino acids: CASSYSRAGSDTQYF. DNA for the CDR3: TGTGCCAGCAGTTACTCGAGAGCGGGATCGGATACGCAGTATTTT.

The chain combines TRBV6-5 with TRBJ1-2; 7 nucleotides line up with TRBD1. With 10 bases clipped from V and 5 bases from J, the junction kept 7 bases outside the gene matches. Germline lookup yields CDR1 MNHEY and CDR2 SVGAGI. The CDR3 runs to 12 residues. CDR3 nucleotide sequence: TGTGCCACCAAGCCGACAGGGTATGGCTACACCTTC. Its translation is CATKPTGYGYTF.

The chain couples TRBV2 to TRBJ2-7, with 10 bases that match TRBD1. The CDR3 contains 14 residues. V shed 7 bases and J 4 bases; nucleotides not matched to a gene: 7. Germline CDR1 SNHLY, CDR2 FYNNEI. CDR3 sequence: CASTPRDRGYEQYF. The CDR3 nucleotides read TGTGCCAGCACCCCGCGGGACAGGGGTTACGAGCAGTACTTC.

CDR3 DNA sequence: TGTGCCAGCAGCCGACGACAGGGGGCTAGGGATGGCTACACCTTC. Its protein is CASSRRQGARDGYTF. The chain employs TRBV11-2 and TRBJ1-2, with TRBD1 identical over 10 bases. This CDR3 region has 15 residues. Germline V gene data show CDR1 as SGHAT and CDR2 as FQNNGV. The J segment lost 6 bases and the V segment lost 5 bases, leaving 9 bases of the junction unmatched.

This clone was counted many times. V gene TRBV11-2 combines with J gene TRBJ2-7; 10 positions match TRBD1. This CDR3 comprises 14 residues. The germline V gene encodes CDR1 SGHAT and CDR2 FQNNGV. The ends lost 5 bases at V and 3 bases at J; junction bases unmatched: 4. The CDR3 is CASSQGTGVYEQYF. CDR3 DNA: TGTGCCAGCAGCCAAGGGACAGGGGTCTACGAGCAGTACTTC.

The sample holds one count of this clone. V and J are TRBV30 and TRBJ2-1; D gene unclear. Germline-derived CDR1 and CDR2 are GTSNPN and SVGIG (reference sequence). V lost 0 bases and J 7 bases, leaving 7 bases between the germline ends. The CDR3 is 12 residues long. DNA for the CDR3: TGTGCCTGGAGTGTACTCGGGAATGAGCAGTTCTTC. Encoded protein: CAWSVLGNEQFF.